The 31 T cell receptor beta chains listed next were all sequenced from one sample in a study of blood T cell repertoires in COVID-19. The method was immunoSEQ multiplex PCR; TCRdb's version includes in-frame clones alone and lacks a portion of them. The sample lists a few hundred thousand clones; about 83% were seen once. The sequenced material came from peripheral blood. These receptors were obtained from a man aged 25-45 years who had recovered from COVID-19.

The V call is TRBV5-1, the J call TRBJ2-6, with TRBD1 matching 7 bases. With 0 bases clipped from V and 2 bases from J, the junction kept 5 bases outside the gene matches. This CDR3 spans 17 amino acids. Germline V CDR1 and CDR2: SGHRS, YFSETQ. CDR3 amino acids: CASSLGQGLAGANVLTF. As DNA, the CDR3 is TGCGCCAGCAGCTTGGGACAGGGCCTGGCTGGGGCCAACGTCCTGACTTTC.

V gene TRBV3-1 (or the pseudogene TRBV3-2) combines with J gene TRBJ2-6, with 11 bases that match TRBD2. V shed 5 bases and J 10 bases; nucleotides not matched to a gene: 7. CDR1 and CDR2 (germline): LGHDT, YNNKEL (reference sequence). This CDR3 has 15 residues. CDR3 residues: CASSGTSGGRNVLTF. The CDR3 coding sequence is TGTGCCAGCAGCGGCACTAGCGGGGGACGAAACGTCCTGACTTTC.

The genes are TRBV7-9 and TRBJ2-5; 7 nucleotides align to TRBD2. Germline V gives CDR1 SEHNR, CDR2 FQNEAQ (reference sequence). There are 14 residues in the CDR3. After removal of 5 bases from V and 4 bases from J, the junction contained 7 bases not matched to a gene. The CDR3 protein is CASSRPSGGETQYF. For the CDR3, the DNA is TGTGCCAGCAGCCGTCCTTCGGGGGGAGAGACCCAGTACTTC.

V is TRBV6-2 or TRBV6-3 and J is TRBJ2-7; 7 nucleotides line up with TRBD2. J gave up 4 bases and V 5 bases, and 5 bases lay outside the gene matches. The germline gives CDR1 MNHEY, CDR2 SVGEGT. CDR3 length: 13 amino acids. The DNA of the CDR3 is TGTGCCAGCAGTACTGGGACTACTTACGAGCAGTACGTC. Encoded protein: CASSTGTTYEQYV.

The rearrangement uses TRBV3-1 (or the pseudogene TRBV3-2) and TRBJ2-2, with D hard to call. CDR3 size: 13 residues. Trimming took off 2 bases at V and 4 bases at J, with 5 bases between the two ends. The germline gives CDR1 LGHDT, CDR2 YNNKEL (reference sequence). The CDR3 sequence: CASSQMATGELFF. CDR3 sequence (DNA): TGTGCCAGCAGCCAAATGGCCACCGGGGAGCTGTTTTTT.

The J gene is TRBJ1-5, the V gene TRBV19; D ambiguous. In germline, CDR1 is LNHDA, CDR2 SQIVND (reference sequence). The CDR3 runs to 14 residues. The DNA for the CDR3 is TGTGCGTCATCTGAGGGAGCGGGCAATCAGCCCCAGCATTTT. It encodes CASSEGAGNQPQHF.

Comment on this clone: Other DNA sequences of this sample code for an identical CDR3. The rearrangement uses TRBV21-1 and TRBJ2-2; the table's TRBD1 call for D was not verified on the DNA. TRBV21-1 has pseudogene status. This CDR3 has 14 amino acids. CDR3 sequence (DNA): TGTGCCAGCAGAAGGACAGGGAACACCGGGGAGCTGTTTTTT. This sequence encodes CASRRTGNTGELFF.

The rearrangement uses TRBV11-2 and TRBJ2-1; 12 bases are a match to TRBD2. V lost 6 bases and J lost 7; bases outside the gene matches: 4. Germline CDR1 reads SGHAT; CDR2 reads FQNNGV. This CDR3 spans 14 amino acids. This CDR3 is CASRGLAGGNEQFF. The CDR3 nucleotides read TGTGCCAGCAGGGGACTAGCGGGTGGTAATGAGCAGTTCTTC.

In this sample, this clone turned up many times. The rearrangement uses TRBV4-1 and TRBJ2-3; the D is unclear. Trimming left V 2 bases short and J 2 bases short, with 14 bases between. Germline CDR1 MGHRA, CDR2 YSYEKL. This CDR3 region has 16 residues. In nucleotides, the CDR3 is TGCGCCAGCAGCCAACTCGGATGGCTAGACACAGATACGCAGTATTTT. This translates into CASSQLGWLDTDTQYF.

CDR3: CASNPTGATNEKLFF. CDR3 nucleotides: TGTGCCAGCAATCCAACGGGAGCAACTAATGAAAAACTGTTTTTT. V gene TRBV6-5 combines with J gene TRBJ1-4; D ambiguous. In germline, CDR1 is MNHEY, CDR2 SVGAGI. The CDR3 loop spans 15 amino acids. Trimming left V 7 bases short and J 0 bases short, with 12 bases between.

This clone was seen a single time. The V and J genes are TRBV21-1 and TRBJ1-1; the D call of TRBD1 is as the table states it, not checked on the DNA. TRBV21-1 is recorded as a pseudogene. CDR3 length: 14 amino acids. CDR3 amino acids: CAPRGTGGRTEAFF. The CDR3 nucleotides read TGTGCCCCCCGGGGGACAGGGGGAAGGACTGAAGCTTTCTTT.

This chain joins TRBV6-6 and TRBJ2-7, with D possibly TRBD1 on 5 matching bases. CDR1 is MNHNY, CDR2 SVGAGI, per germline (reference sequence). This CDR3 region has 15 residues. Trimming removed 11 bases at V and 7 bases at J, with 27 bases between. The CDR3 spells CAGASSRESAKEQYF. The CDR3 nucleotides are TGTGCCGGGGCCTCCAGCAGGGAATCAGCGAAAGAGCAGTACTTC.

This CDR3 reads CASNTSRGFDEQYV. The DNA of the CDR3 is TGCGCCAGCAACACCAGTAGGGGTTTCGACGAGCAGTACGTC. The chain joins TRBV5-1 to TRBJ2-7; D is perhaps TRBD1 (5 bases). V dropped 6 bases and J dropped 5 bases, with 18 bases sitting between them. The length of the CDR3 is 14 residues. Germline assignment: CDR1 SGHRS and CDR2 YFSETQ.

The CDR3 DNA sequence: TGTGCCAGCAGTAGGGACTACCTCGTAGGGGGCTACACCTTC. Protein: CASSRDYLVGGYTF. The chain employs TRBV2 and TRBJ1-2; TRBD1 is a possible D gene (5 bases). This CDR3 spans 14 amino acids. Germline CDR1 reads SNHLY; CDR2 reads FYNNEI. V lost 5 bases, J lost 8 bases, and 18 bases lay in between.

This chain connects TRBV2 to TRBJ1-4; D might be TRBD1 (5 bases). The CDR3 consists of 16 residues. With 2 bases removed from V and 0 bases from J, the gap between germline ends came to 10 bases. Germline V gene data show CDR1 as SNHLY and CDR2 as FYNNEI. The CDR3: CASSERGRATNEKLFF. DNA of the CDR3: TGTGCCAGCAGTGAAAGGGGCCGGGCAACTAATGAAAAACTGTTTTTT.

The chain links TRBV5-8 to TRBJ2-3; 9 bases match TRBD2. The CDR3 loop spans 14 amino acids. Trimming took 0 bases from V and 5 from J; bases not matched to a gene: 1. CDR1 is SGHTS and CDR2 is YDEGEE in the germline V gene. CDR3 DNA: TGTGCCAGCAGCTTGGCTAGCGGGGAAGATACGCAGTATTTT. It yields the protein CASSLASGEDTQYF.

The J gene is TRBJ2-5, the V gene TRBV19; 15 positions agree with TRBD2. CDR1 is LNHDA and CDR2 is SQIVND in the germline V gene (reference sequence). This CDR3 contains 16 residues. The junction had 4 bases not matched to a gene; V was cut back by 6 bases and J by 2 bases. CDR3 protein: CASSPGLAGGQETQYF. The DNA of the CDR3 is TGTGCCAGTAGCCCGGGACTAGCGGGGGGTCAAGAGACCCAGTACTTC.

The gene calls are TRBV24-1 and TRBJ2-3, with 9 bases that match TRBD1. The CDR3 covers 15 residues. The junction had 8 bases not matched to a gene; V was cut back by 3 bases and J by 8 bases. Per germline, CDR1 KGHDR and CDR2 SFDVKD. CDR3 DNA: TGTGCCACCAGTGATACGGGACAGGGCCCTGGTACGCAGTATTTT. Translated: CATSDTGQGPGTQYF.

The chain recombines TRBV27 with TRBJ2-5; the D gene is possibly TRBD1 (6 bases). CDR1 and CDR2 (germline): MNHEY, SMNVEV (reference sequence). This CDR3 contains 15 residues. The V end lost 4 bases, the J end lost 4 bases, and 16 bases lay between the germline ends. CDR3: CASSSHTGFGETQYF. DNA for the CDR3: TGTGCCAGCAGTTCACACACAGGGTTTGGAGAGACCCAGTACTTC.

The genes are TRBV11-2 and TRBJ1-1; 9 bases fit TRBD1. CDR1 is SGHAT and CDR2 is FQNNGV in the germline V gene. The junction had 12 bases not matched to a gene; V was cut back by 5 bases and J by 11 bases. This CDR3 contains 14 residues. CDR3 nucleotide sequence: TGTGCCAGCAGCAGAGGAGACAGGGGGAGCGGCGCTTTCTTT. This gives the protein CASSRGDRGSGAFF.

V is TRBV4-1 and J is TRBJ2-3, with D possibly TRBD2 on 5 matching bases. This CDR3 has 14 residues. Trimming cost V 0 bases and J 5 bases, with 9 bases left between them. Germline CDR1 reads MGHRA; CDR2 reads YSYEKL. CDR3 sequence (DNA): TGCGCCAGCAGCCAAGATGTCCGGGAAGATACGCAGTATTTT. Its protein product is CASSQDVREDTQYF.

This clone was detected many times. This sequence joins TRBV3-1 (or the pseudogene TRBV3-2) and TRBJ2-2; TRBD2 aligns across 8 bases. Losses at the gene ends were 4 bases for V and 6 bases for J; bases not matched to a gene: 1. The CDR3 covers 13 residues. The germline V gene encodes CDR1 LGHDT and CDR2 YNNKEL (reference sequence). CDR3 residues: CASSLSGAGELFF. Written as DNA, the CDR3 is TGTGCCAGCAGCCTTAGCGGGGCCGGGGAGCTGTTTTTT.

The rearrangement uses TRBV7-3 and TRBJ1-6; D ambiguous. The CDR3 runs 12 residues. The germline gives CDR1 SGHTA, CDR2 FQGTGA. V lost 4 bases and J lost 6, with 4 bases in between. In nucleotides, the CDR3 is TGTGCCAGCAGCTCAGTTAATTCACCCCTCCACTTT. Translation gives CASSSVNSPLHF. The full variable domain, in which reference TRBV7-3 and TRBJ1-6 provide the parts outside the CDR3, is GAGVSQTPSNKVTEKGKYVELRCDPISGHTALYWYRQSLGQGPEFLIYFQGTGAADDSGLPNDRFFAVRPEGSVSTLKIQRTERGDSAVYLCASSSVNSPLHFGNGTRLTVT.

This chain joins TRBV5-8 and TRBJ2-3, with D maybe TRBD2 (5 bases). V was trimmed by 0 bases and J by 0 bases, leaving 11 bases between them. The CDR3 contains 16 residues. Germline assignment: CDR1 SGHTS and CDR2 YDEGEE. The CDR3 DNA reads TGTGCCAGCAGCTTGGTGAGCGGCCTAAGCACAGATACGCAGTATTTT. It yields the protein CASSLVSGLSTDTQYF. The complete variable domain, with remaining parts taken from reference TRBV5-8 and TRBJ2-3, reads EAGVTQSPTHLIKTRGQQATLRCSPISGHTSVYWYQQALGLGLQFLLWYDEGEERNRGNFPPRFSGRQFPNYSSELNVNALELEDSALYLCASSLVSGLSTDTQYFGPGTRLTVL.

This chain links TRBV13 with TRBJ1-6; D is possibly TRBD1 (5 bases). Germline values: CDR1 PRHDT, CDR2 FYEKMQ (reference sequence). The CDR3 covers 16 residues. V was pared by 0 bases and J by 6 bases, with 12 bases between. Here the CDR3 reads CASSLGRGGSNSPLHF. The DNA for the CDR3 is TGTGCCAGCAGCTTAGGTAGGGGCGGCTCTAATTCACCCCTCCACTTT.

The chain combines TRBV4-1 with TRBJ1-1; TRBD1 matches at 7 bases. The CDR3 loop spans 16 amino acids. CDR1 is MGHRA and CDR2 is YSYEKL in the germline V gene. V dropped 0 bases and J dropped 3; count of bases not matched to a gene: 7. The CDR3 DNA sequence: TGCGCCAGCAGCCAAGATAACTACGGACAGGACACTGAAGCTTTCTTT. It translates to CASSQDNYGQDTEAFF.

About this clone itself: Other nucleotide sequences from this sample produce the same CDR3. The V call is TRBV6-5, the J call TRBJ1-5; 11 bases line up with TRBD1. The V and J ends lost 6 bases and 4 bases, in that order; junction bases with no gene match: 5. The CDR3 sequence is 15 residues long. CDR1 and CDR2 (germline): MNHEY, SVGAGI. The CDR3 DNA is TGTGCCAGCAGGCCCGGGACAGGGGGTAATCAGCCCCAGCATTTT. It yields the protein CASRPGTGGNQPQHF.

V is TRBV6-2 or TRBV6-3 and J is TRBJ2-5, with 7 bases aligning to TRBD1. CDR3 size: 15 residues. In germline, CDR1 is MNHEY, CDR2 SVGEGT. Trimming removed 4 bases from V and 3 bases from J; junction bases left unmatched: 8. The DNA of the CDR3 is TGTGCCAGCAGTTCCACTTCGACAGGGAAAGAGACCCAGTACTTC. Translating gives CASSSTSTGKETQYF.

The V call is TRBV19, the J call TRBJ1-2; 7 bases map to TRBD1. The V gene's germline CDR1 is LNHDA and CDR2 SQIVND (reference sequence). The CDR3 has 14 residues. Germline trimming cut 4 bases from V and 4 bases from J; bases unmatched to any gene: 6. CDR3 loop: CASSRQGSSYGYTF. In nucleotides, the CDR3 is TGTGCCAGTAGTAGACAGGGATCGAGCTATGGCTACACCTTC.

This rearrangement joins TRBV28 to TRBJ1-2; D is unclear. There are 12 residues in the CDR3. Germline-derived CDR1 and CDR2 are MDHEN and SYDVKM. With 8 bases removed from V and 5 bases from J, the gap between germline ends came to 12 bases. CDR3 coding DNA: TGTGCCAGCGGCAGCCCGGGATATGGCTACACCTTC. Its protein product is CASGSPGYGYTF.

The chain joins TRBV4-1 to TRBJ2-1; TRBD1 matches 8 bases. The germline gives CDR1 MGHRA, CDR2 YSYEKL. The CDR3 contains 13 residues. Losses at the gene ends were 6 bases for V and 9 bases for J; bases not matched to a gene: 7. This CDR3 reads CASRKTGVTEQFF. Here the CDR3 DNA reads TGCGCCAGCAGAAAGACAGGGGTCACTGAGCAGTTCTTC.